This TCR beta chain derives from a study of shared clonotypes between healthy human individuals. For the study at large: Each donor contributed plates that comprised three CD4 naive, three CD4 memory, two CD8 naive and one CD8 memory. Whole-study results and caveats: Relative to memory subsets, naive subsets generally showed larger estimated richness.

Profiling relied on immunoSEQ multiplex PCR, and the TCRdb table lists in-frame clones only, not all of them. Among about 2.5 million clones listed, about nine tenths were seen once. Trimming pared 5 bases from V and 8 bases from J, leaving 12 bases between. The CDR3 covers 12 residues. Germline V gene lookup returns CDR1 MNHNS and CDR2 SASEGT. Healthy HIV-negative adults without recent acute infections or vaccinations served as donors. This clone turned up a few times. What it binds is unknown. The clonotype comes from a man aged 18-30 years in good health. Some clones in this sample may be carry-over from other donors' samples. The J gene is TRBJ1-2, the V gene TRBV6-1; D is uncertain. Sequenced: naive CD4+ T cells from PBMCs. Documented subset: CD45RA+ positively selected. CDR3 loop: CASSRTKWGYTF. The CDR3 DNA is TGTGCCAGCAGTAGAACTAAATGGGGCTACACCTTC.